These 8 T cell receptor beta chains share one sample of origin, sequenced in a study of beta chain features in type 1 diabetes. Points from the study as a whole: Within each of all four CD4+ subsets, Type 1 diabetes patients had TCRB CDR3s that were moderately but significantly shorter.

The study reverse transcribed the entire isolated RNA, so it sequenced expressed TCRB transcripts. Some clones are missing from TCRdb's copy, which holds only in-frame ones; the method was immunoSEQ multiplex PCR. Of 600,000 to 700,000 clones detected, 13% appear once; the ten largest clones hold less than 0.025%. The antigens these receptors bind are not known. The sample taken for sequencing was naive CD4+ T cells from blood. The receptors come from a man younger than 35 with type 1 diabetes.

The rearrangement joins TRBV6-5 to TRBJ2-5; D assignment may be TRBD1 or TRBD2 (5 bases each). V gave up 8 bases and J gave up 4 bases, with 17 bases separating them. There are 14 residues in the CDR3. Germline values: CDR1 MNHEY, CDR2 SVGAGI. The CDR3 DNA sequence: TGTGCCAGCGCCATGGAGTCAGGGAGAGAGACCCAGTACTTC. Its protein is CASAMESGRETQYF.

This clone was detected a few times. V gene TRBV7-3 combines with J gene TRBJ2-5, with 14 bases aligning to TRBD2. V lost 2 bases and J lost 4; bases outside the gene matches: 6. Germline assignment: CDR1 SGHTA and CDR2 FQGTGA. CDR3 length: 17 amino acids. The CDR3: CASSLGLAGGSGETQYF. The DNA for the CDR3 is TGTGCCAGCAGCTTAGGACTAGCGGGGGGCAGTGGAGAGACCCAGTACTTC.

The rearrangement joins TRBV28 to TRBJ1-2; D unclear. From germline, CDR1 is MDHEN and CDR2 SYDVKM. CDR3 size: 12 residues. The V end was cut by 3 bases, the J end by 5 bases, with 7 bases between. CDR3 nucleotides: TGTGCCAGCAGTTTGGACGGTTATGGCTACACCTTC. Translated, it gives CASSLDGYGYTF.

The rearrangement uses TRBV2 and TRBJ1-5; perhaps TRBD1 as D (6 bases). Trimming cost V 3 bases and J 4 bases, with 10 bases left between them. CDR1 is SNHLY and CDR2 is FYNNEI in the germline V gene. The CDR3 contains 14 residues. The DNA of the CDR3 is TGTGCCAGCAGTGAGGACAGAGTAAATCAGCCCCAGCATTTT. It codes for CASSEDRVNQPQHF.

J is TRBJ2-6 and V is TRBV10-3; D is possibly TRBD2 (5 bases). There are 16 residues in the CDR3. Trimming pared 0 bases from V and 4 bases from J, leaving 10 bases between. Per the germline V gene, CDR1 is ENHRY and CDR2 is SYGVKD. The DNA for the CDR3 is TGTGCCATCAGTGAGTCGTACGGGGTAGGGGCCAACGTCCTGACTTTC. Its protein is CAISESYGVGANVLTF.

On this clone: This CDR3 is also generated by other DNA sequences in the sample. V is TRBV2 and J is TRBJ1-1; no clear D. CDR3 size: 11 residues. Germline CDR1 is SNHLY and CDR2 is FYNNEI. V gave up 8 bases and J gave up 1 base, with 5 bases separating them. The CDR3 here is CASSENTEAFF. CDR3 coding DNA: TGTGCCAGCTCTGAGAACACTGAAGCTTTCTTT.

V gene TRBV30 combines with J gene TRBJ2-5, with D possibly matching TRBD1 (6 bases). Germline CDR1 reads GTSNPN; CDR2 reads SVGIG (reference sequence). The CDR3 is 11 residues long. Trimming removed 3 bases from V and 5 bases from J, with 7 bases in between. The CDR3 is CAWRQGETQYF. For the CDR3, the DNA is TGTGCCTGGAGGCAGGGGGAGACCCAGTACTTC. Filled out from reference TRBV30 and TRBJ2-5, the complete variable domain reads SQTIHQWPATLVQPVGSPLSLECTVEGTSNPNLYWYRQAAGRGLQLLFYSVGIGQISSEVPQNLSASRPQDRQFILSSKKLLLSDSGFYLCAWRQGETQYFGPGTRLLVL.

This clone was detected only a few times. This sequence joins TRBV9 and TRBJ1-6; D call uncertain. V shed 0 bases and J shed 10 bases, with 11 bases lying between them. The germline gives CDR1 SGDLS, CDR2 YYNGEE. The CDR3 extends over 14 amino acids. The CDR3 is CASSVEGVGSPLHF. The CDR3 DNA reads TGTGCCAGCAGCGTAGAAGGTGTGGGATCACCCCTCCACTTT.